One and the same sample provided the 27 T cell receptor beta chains below, sequenced in a study of PD-1 blockade in classical Hodgkin lymphoma. Method: immunoSEQ multiplex PCR; TCRdb's copy keeps in-frame clones and lacks some. Of thousands of clones in the sample, 86% were seen once. Time point meaning: cycle 4 day 1 (C4D1), after 6 weeks of nivolumab. There was relapse after autologous stem cell transplantation in every patient, and there was variation in brentuximab vedotin exposure. Magnetic negative selection purified CD4+ T cells from thawed PBMCs. This sample comprised CD4+ T cells from blood, obtained before the fourth cycle of nivolumab. These receptors were obtained from a human donor with classical Hodgkin lymphoma.

Only one count was recorded for this clone. J is TRBJ2-1 and V is TRBV19, with a possible D match to TRBD2 (5 bases). The V end was cut by 7 bases, the J end by 8 bases, with 15 bases between. This CDR3 has 13 residues. Germline V gives CDR1 LNHDA, CDR2 SQIVND (reference sequence). CDR3 in DNA: TGTGCCAGTAAGAGAGGGTTGAGGGATGAGCAGTTCTTC. Amino acids: CASKRGLRDEQFF.

V and J are TRBV7-2 and TRBJ1-2; D uncertain. The CDR3 spans 15 residues. The germline gives CDR1 SGHTA, CDR2 FQGNSA. Trimming left V 2 bases short and J 0 bases short, with 10 bases between. The DNA of the CDR3 is TGTGCCAGCAGCTTAACGGCAGGTGCTAACTATGGCTACACCTTC. Translated: CASSLTAGANYGYTF.

A single count supports this clone. V usage is TRBV6-5 and J usage is TRBJ1-5, with D hard to call. The CDR3 has 15 residues. V was cut by 6 bases and J by 4 bases, with 16 bases left in between. Germline CDR1 and CDR2: MNHEY and SVGAGI. Here the CDR3 DNA reads TGTGCCAGCAGGCCACCTGGACGGCAGAATCAGCCCCAGCATTTT. Translated: CASRPPGRQNQPQHF.

This clone was counted between two and nine times. This chain uses TRBV2 with TRBJ1-3; D not resolved. CDR1 and CDR2 (germline): SNHLY, FYNNEI. The V gene lost 6 bases and the J gene lost 8 bases, with 5 bases spanning the gap. The CDR3 sequence is 10 residues long. The CDR3 nucleotides read TGTGCCAGCAGGGACTACACCATATATTTT. This encodes CASRDYTIYF.

V gene TRBV9 combines with J gene TRBJ2-1; the match to TRBD2 covers 7 bases. Germline values: CDR1 SGDLS, CDR2 YYNGEE. The CDR3 spans 15 residues. After removal of 2 bases from V and 4 bases from J, the junction contained 6 bases not matched to a gene. The CDR3 region has the DNA TGTGCCAGCAGCGTCAGGACTAGTGCGTACAATGAGCAGTTCTTC. Protein sequence: CASSVRTSAYNEQFF.

The genes are TRBV6-1 and TRBJ1-4, with TRBD1 matching over 7 bases. Germline assignment: CDR1 MNHNS and CDR2 SASEGT. The trim removed 5 bases at V and 8 bases at J, leaving 8 bases unmatched. The CDR3 has 14 amino acids. The CDR3 coding sequence is TGTGCCAGCAGTCAAGGACAGGTGGGAGAAAAACTGTTTTTT. It is translated as CASSQGQVGEKLFF.

The chain employs TRBV10-1 and TRBJ2-1; no clear D gene. The V gene lost 2 bases and the J gene lost 4 bases, with 3 bases spanning the gap. CDR1 and CDR2 (germline): WNHNN, SYGVQD (reference sequence). This CDR3 spans 12 amino acids. The CDR3 region has the DNA TGCGCCAGCAGTGAGCGGTACAATGAGCAGTTCTTC. Translation: CASSERYNEQFF.

The rearrangement joins TRBV6-5 to TRBJ2-7; 7 nucleotides match TRBD2. The CDR3 extends over 14 amino acids. CDR1 and CDR2 from the germline V gene are MNHEY and SVGAGI. The V gene end was trimmed by 5 bases and the J gene end by 0 bases; junction bases not matched to a gene: 4. For the CDR3, the DNA is TGTGCCAGCAGTCGGGGGGTCAACTCCTACGAGCAGTACTTC. It yields the protein CASSRGVNSYEQYF.

V is TRBV18 and J is TRBJ2-7; D perhaps matches TRBD2 (6 bases). Between the trimmed V and J ends, which lost 3 bases and 2 bases, there was a span of 11 bases. This CDR3 has 14 residues. Per the germline V gene, CDR1 is KGHSH and CDR2 is LQKENI. CDR3 sequence: CASSPGGGPYEQYF. CDR3 DNA sequence: TGTGCCAGCTCACCGGGGGGAGGACCCTACGAGCAGTACTTC.

V is TRBV2 and J is TRBJ2-7, with D tentatively TRBD1 (5 bases). V lost 7 bases and J lost 6, with 13 bases in between. The CDR3 has 12 residues. Germline assignment: CDR1 SNHLY and CDR2 FYNNEI. The CDR3 loop is CASTLQGGEQYF. The DNA of the CDR3 is TGTGCCAGCACCCTGCAGGGCGGCGAGCAGTACTTC.

V usage is TRBV10-2 and J usage is TRBJ2-7; 8 bases align to TRBD1. The CDR3 runs 13 residues. J was trimmed by 2 bases and V by 6 bases; bases with no gene match: 3. Germline CDR1 reads WSHSY; CDR2 reads SAAADI. CDR3 loop: CASRDRGPYEQYF. The CDR3, as DNA: TGCGCCAGCAGAGACAGGGGCCCCTACGAGCAGTACTTC.

The rearrangement links TRBV7-6 to TRBJ2-1; 9 bases are a match to TRBD1. This CDR3 has 13 amino acids. The germline CDR1 and CDR2 sequences are SGHVS and FNYEAQ. Trimming removed 4 bases from V and 7 bases from J; junction bases left unmatched: 2. CDR3 sequence reads: CASSYGTGNEQFF. Here the CDR3 DNA reads TGTGCCAGCAGCTACGGGACAGGGAATGAGCAGTTCTTC.

This clone was found a few times. V gene TRBV6-1 combines with J gene TRBJ1-2; possible D gene TRBD1, 5 bases. The CDR3 consists of 15 residues. V lost 4 bases and J 4 bases, leaving 16 bases between the germline ends. The germline CDR1 and CDR2 sequences are MNHNS and SASEGT. Here the CDR3 DNA reads TGTGCCAGCAGTGGGGGGGACTCCCTCGGCTATGGCTACACCTTC. Residues: CASSGGDSLGYGYTF.

This chain links TRBV28 with TRBJ2-1; a weak D match, TRBD2 (6 bases). CDR1 and CDR2 (germline): MDHEN, SYDVKM. This CDR3 region has 14 residues. Trimming cost V 5 bases and J 4 bases, with 12 bases left between them. This chain's CDR3 is CASSRGVRYNEQFF. Written as DNA, the CDR3 is TGTGCCAGCAGTCGCGGGGTACGATACAATGAGCAGTTCTTC.

J is TRBJ1-4 and V is TRBV7-9; possibly TRBD1 for D (5 bases). The CDR3 contains 17 residues. The germline V and J ends were trimmed by 3 bases and 4 bases, with 18 bases remaining between them. Germline assignment: CDR1 SEHNR and CDR2 FQNEAQ (reference sequence). CDR3 in DNA: TGTGCCAGCAGCTTTGACACGTGGCAGGGAGGTAATGAAAAACTGTTTTTT. It translates to CASSFDTWQGGNEKLFF.

The CDR3 reads CASSVDWSIPPYF. In nucleotides, the CDR3 is TGTGCCAGCAGCGTAGACTGGAGCATACCCCCGTATTTT. The chain joins TRBV9 to TRBJ2-3; D gene ambiguous. Trimming left V 0 bases short and J 14 bases short, with 16 bases between. There are 13 residues in the CDR3. Per the germline V gene, CDR1 is SGDLS and CDR2 is YYNGEE.

DNA for the CDR3: TGTGCCAGCAGTGAATACGGGACAACCCAAAAAGAGACCCAGTACTTC. Its translation is CASSEYGTTQKETQYF. The rearrangement uses TRBV2 and TRBJ2-5; maybe TRBD1 (6 bases). The CDR3 is 16 amino acids. The V gene lost 2 bases and the J gene lost 3 bases, with 16 bases spanning the gap. Germline CDR1 reads SNHLY; CDR2 reads FYNNEI.

The chain uses TRBV5-1 and TRBJ1-2; D is unclear. CDR3 length: 17 amino acids. Trimming took 3 bases from V and 1 from J, leaving 19 bases between them. Germline CDR1 reads SGHRS; CDR2 reads YFSETQ. CDR3 coding DNA: TGCGCCAGCAGCTCCCCGGCGGGGAGGGTAGATAACTATGGCTACACCTTC. Its protein is CASSSPAGRVDNYGYTF.

V and J are TRBV6-5 and TRBJ2-7; possible D gene TRBD1, 6 bases. The germline gives CDR1 MNHEY, CDR2 SVGAGI. With 6 bases removed from V and 2 bases from J, the gap between germline ends came to 14 bases. This CDR3 has 14 residues. The CDR3 DNA sequence: TGTGCCAGCAGATCAGGGGTCCTTCCCTACGAGCAGTACTTC. As protein: CASRSGVLPYEQYF.

The chain is built from TRBV7-1 and TRBJ2-7, with TRBD2 matching 9 bases. TRBV7-1 has ORF status, its function being uncertain. This CDR3 contains 14 residues. The V segment lost 5 bases and the J segment 6 bases; nucleotides outside the gene matches: 8. CDR3 region: CASSGKGLAFEQYF. The CDR3 DNA reads TGTGCCAGCAGCGGAAAGGGACTAGCTTTCGAGCAGTACTTC.

The rearrangement uses TRBV5-1 and TRBJ2-4; D possibly corresponds to TRBD2 (7 bases). CDR3 size: 17 residues. V dropped 5 bases and J dropped 1 base, with 19 bases sitting between them. Germline CDR1 SGHRS, CDR2 YFSETQ. In DNA form, the CDR3 reads TGCGCCAGCAGGCCAACTAGCGACACAGGGGCCAAAAACATTCAGTACTTC. It specifies CASRPTSDTGAKNIQYF.

The gene calls are TRBV2 and TRBJ2-3; D call uncertain. Per the germline V gene, CDR1 is SNHLY and CDR2 is FYNNEI. V lost 0 bases and J 3 bases, leaving 7 bases between the germline ends. This CDR3 has 14 amino acids. The CDR3 bases are TGTGCCAGCAGTGAAGCGCTTTGGACAGATACGCAGTATTTT. Its translation is CASSEALWTDTQYF.

The gene calls are TRBV30 and TRBJ2-7; TRBD1 or TRBD2 may be the D gene (5 bases each). The length of the CDR3 is 11 residues. From germline, CDR1 is GTSNPN and CDR2 SVGIG (reference sequence). Trimming shortened V by 7 bases and J by 8 bases, and 15 bases separated the two germline ends. The DNA for the CDR3 is TGTGCCTCAAAACCGGGGCCAAAGCAGTACTTC. Amino acid sequence: CASKPGPKQYF.

This clone was counted once. The chain has TRBV6-1 and TRBJ2-5; unclear D gene. Between the trimmed V and J ends, which lost 11 bases and 5 bases, there was a span of 15 bases. Germline V gene data show CDR1 as MNHNS and CDR2 as SASEGT. The CDR3 has 12 residues. The CDR3 region has the DNA TGTGCCTTCCCCTTTCGGGCGGAGACCCAGTACTTC. Amino acid sequence: CAFPFRAETQYF.

The chain has TRBV7-3 and TRBJ2-3; a possible D gene is TRBD1 (6 bases). CDR1 SGHTA and CDR2 FQGTGA come from the germline V gene. There are 13 residues in the CDR3. V was trimmed by 9 bases and J by 2 bases, leaving 12 bases between them. CDR3 bases: TGTGCCAGTCGGACAGCCCCCACAGATACGCAGTATTTT. It encodes CASRTAPTDTQYF.

This chain links TRBV30 with TRBJ1-2; no definite D call. The CDR3 consists of 14 residues. The ends were cut back, 2 bases at V and 3 bases at J, with 13 bases in the middle. The V gene's germline CDR1 is GTSNPN and CDR2 SVGIG (reference sequence). The CDR3 region has the DNA TGTGCCTGGAGTCGACGACGCGGGGACTATGGCTACACCTTC. Protein sequence: CAWSRRRGDYGYTF.

This clone was seen only once. The chain is built from TRBV2 and TRBJ1-2, with D possibly TRBD1 on 5 matching bases. Germline loops: CDR1 SNHLY, CDR2 FYNNEI. V gave up 7 bases and J gave up 6 bases, with 15 bases separating them. The CDR3 is 13 amino acids. Written as DNA, the CDR3 is TGTGCCAGCACCCCGGGGCAGGGAAATGGCTACACCTTC. As protein: CASTPGQGNGYTF.